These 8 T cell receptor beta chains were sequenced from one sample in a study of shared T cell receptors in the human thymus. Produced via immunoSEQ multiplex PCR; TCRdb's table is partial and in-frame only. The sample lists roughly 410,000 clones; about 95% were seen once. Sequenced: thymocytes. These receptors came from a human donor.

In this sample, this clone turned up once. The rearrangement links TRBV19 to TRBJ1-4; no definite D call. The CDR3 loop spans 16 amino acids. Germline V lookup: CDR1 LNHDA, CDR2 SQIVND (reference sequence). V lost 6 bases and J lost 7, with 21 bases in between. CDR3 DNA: TGTGCCAGTAGCTCGGACGGAGGAGGGCGTGGTGAAAAACTGTTTTTT. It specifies CASSSDGGGRGEKLFF. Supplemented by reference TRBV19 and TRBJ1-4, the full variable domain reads DGGITQSPKYLFRKEGQNVTLSCEQNLNHDAMYWYRQDPGQGLRLIYYSQIVNDFQKGDIAEGYSVSREKKESFPLTVTSAQKNPTAFYLCASSSDGGGRGEKLFFGSGTQLSVL.

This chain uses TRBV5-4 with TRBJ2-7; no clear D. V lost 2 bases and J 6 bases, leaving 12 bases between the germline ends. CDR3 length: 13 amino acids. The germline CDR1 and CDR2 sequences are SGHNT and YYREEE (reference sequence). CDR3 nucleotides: TGTGCCAGCAGCTTCGGACCTCGTTGCGAGCAGTACTTC. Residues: CASSFGPRCEQYF. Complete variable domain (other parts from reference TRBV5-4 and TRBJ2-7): ETGVTQSPTHLIKTRGQQVTLRCSSQSGHNTVSWYQQALGQGPQFIFQYYREEENGRGNFPPRFSGLQFPNYSSELNVNALELDDSALYLCASSFGPRCEQYFGPGTRLTVT.

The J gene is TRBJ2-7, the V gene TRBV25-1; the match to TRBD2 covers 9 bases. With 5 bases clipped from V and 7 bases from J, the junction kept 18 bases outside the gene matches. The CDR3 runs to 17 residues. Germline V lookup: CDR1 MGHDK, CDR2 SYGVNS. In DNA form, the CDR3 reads TGTGCCAGCAGTCACGAGAAGCGGGAGGCTCTGTTAGGGGAGCAGTACTTC. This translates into CASSHEKREALLGEQYF.

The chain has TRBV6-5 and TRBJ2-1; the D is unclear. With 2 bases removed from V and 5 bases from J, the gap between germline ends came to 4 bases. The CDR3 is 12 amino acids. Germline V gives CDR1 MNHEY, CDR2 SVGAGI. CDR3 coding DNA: TGTGCCAGCAGTTACCTGAACAATGAGCAGTTCTTC. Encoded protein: CASSYLNNEQFF.

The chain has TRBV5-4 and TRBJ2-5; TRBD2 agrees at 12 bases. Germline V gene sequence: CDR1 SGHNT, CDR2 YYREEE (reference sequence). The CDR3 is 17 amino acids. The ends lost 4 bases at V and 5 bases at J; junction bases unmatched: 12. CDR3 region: CASSATRTSGDGETQYF. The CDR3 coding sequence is TGTGCCAGCAGCGCAACTCGGACTAGCGGGGATGGGGAGACCCAGTACTTC.

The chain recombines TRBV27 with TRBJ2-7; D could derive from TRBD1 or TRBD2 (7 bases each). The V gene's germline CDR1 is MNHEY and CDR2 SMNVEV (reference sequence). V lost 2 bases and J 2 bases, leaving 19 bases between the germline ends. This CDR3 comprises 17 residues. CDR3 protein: CASSLKPQGGGPYEQYF. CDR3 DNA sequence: TGTGCCAGCAGTTTAAAACCCCAGGGGGGAGGGCCCTACGAGCAGTACTTC.

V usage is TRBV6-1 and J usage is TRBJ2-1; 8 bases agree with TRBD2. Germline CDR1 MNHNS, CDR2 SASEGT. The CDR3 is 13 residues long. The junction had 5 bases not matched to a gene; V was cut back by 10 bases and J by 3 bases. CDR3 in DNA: TGTGCCATCTACGGGGGGGTCTACAATGAGCAGTTCTTC. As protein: CAIYGGVYNEQFF.

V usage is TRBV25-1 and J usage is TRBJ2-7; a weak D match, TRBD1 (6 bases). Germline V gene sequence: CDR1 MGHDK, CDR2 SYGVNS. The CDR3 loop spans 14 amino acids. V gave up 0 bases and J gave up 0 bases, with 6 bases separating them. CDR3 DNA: TGTGCCAGCAGTGAATACAGGGGCTCCTACGAGCAGTACTTC. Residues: CASSEYRGSYEQYF.